This passage covers 2 T cell receptor beta chains from one sample sequenced in a study of shared clonotypes between healthy human individuals. The data were produced by immunoSEQ multiplex PCR, yet TCRdb's version contains in-frame clones alone and is incomplete. Of millions of clones in the sample, just under 95% were seen once. Only CD45RO-negative cells positively selected for CCR7 counted as naive CD8 cells, so terminally differentiated effector memory CD45RA+ cells were excluded. The material sequenced was naive CD8+ T cells sorted from blood. Receptors were obtained from a man younger than 35 in good health.

The V and J genes are TRBV5-1 and TRBJ2-3, with 12 bases that match TRBD2. Germline CDR1 and CDR2: SGHRS and YFSETQ. V dropped 6 bases and J dropped 2; count of bases not matched to a gene: 7. The CDR3 has 16 residues. The CDR3 loop is CASTTLAGGTTDTQYF. The CDR3 nucleotides read TGCGCCAGCACAACACTAGCGGGGGGTACCACAGATACGCAGTATTTT.

V gene TRBV6-1 combines with J gene TRBJ2-1, with D tentatively TRBD1 (6 bases). Trimming shortened V by 8 bases and J by 7 bases, and 18 bases separated the two germline ends. There are 14 residues in the CDR3. The germline V gene has CDR1 MNHNS and CDR2 SASEGT. The CDR3 region is CASPSPGEGNEQFF. The CDR3 nucleotides read TGTGCCAGCCCCTCACCAGGGGAAGGGAATGAGCAGTTCTTC.